This T cell receptor (beta chain) was identified during a study of blood T cell repertoires in COVID-19 (dated by TCRdb to 2018 to 2020). Describing the broader study: Samples covering the acute and convalescent phases of COVID-19 were provided by collaborators in the United States, Italy and Spain. Deeply sampled blood TCRbeta repertoires from subjects exposed to, actively infected with, or recovered from COVID-19 were included in the dataset. The prospective study material was composed of cDNA or gDNA derived from T cells, B-cell-depleted T cells, or PBMCs. Samples were obtained from the ongoing ImmuneRACE study (first 160 participants) and from over 1,000 subjects provided by 6 global collaborators. Where available, HLA class I and class II types were obtained from metadata supplied by the sample provider rather than from assay-based typing. The repertoires were released in a freely available public database meant as a resource for research on the immune response to SARS-CoV-2. Nearly every sample came with metadata listing a de-identified subject ID, COVID-19 status, age in years and sex. Study-wide conclusions, independent of this receptor: The amount of clinical and demographic metadata varied by source and participant and was provided uncurated.

In the case of this clone: Its antigen remains undetermined. The input lacks base qualities; no much larger clone sits a single base away.

The CDR3 contains 13 residues, cysteine and phenylalanine counted. The entry retains the CDR3 DNA only, 39 bases that are in frame from base 1. Samples from volunteer blood donors who had recovered from COVID-19 were contributed by a second Seattle source. Whole blood was collected in K2EDTA tubes by collaborating institutions according to the institutions' own protocols. For TCRbeta analysis, collaborators shipped samples as frozen whole blood, isolated PBMCs, or DNA extracted from either of those sample types. The immunoSEQ Assay, a bias-controlled multiplex PCR, was used to amplify TCRbeta CDR3 regions from genomic DNA. The study's own analysis went as follows. Within the assay, amplification of reference gene primers was used to estimate how many nucleated cells each sample contained. Sequence reads were collapsed and filtered to measure the absolute abundance of every unique TCRbeta CDR3 rearrangement. For each sample, productive Simpson clonality was calculated as the square root of Simpson's diversity index over productive rearrangements. Entries here come from immuneACCESS through TCRdb and include only in-frame sequences with V and J called. Some clones fail to appear in such tables; in the studies checked, an unresolved V gene covers under half of the shortfall, and the cause of the remainder is unknown. V, J and clone size were drawn from that table, and D and trimming were deduced from the DNA. The sample yields about 130,000 clones; 84% were counted once. The top ten clonotypes cover approximately 13% of the sample.

Sequenced material: peripheral blood. Here the chain combines TRBV21-1 and TRBJ1-2; TRBD1 is the table's D call, not checked against the DNA. TRBV21-1 is noted as a pseudogene. This sequence was found in a woman in her twenties or thirties who had recovered from COVID-19. The CDR3: CASSRTGGNGYTF. The bases read TGTGCCAGCAGCAGGACAGGTGGAAATGGCTACACCTTC.